This T cell receptor (beta chain) comes out of a study of cytomegalovirus exposure and HLA in healthy donors. Study information: Clustering assigned 81% of the approximately 400 genotyped donors to the Caucasian-associated ancestry cluster.

A multiplex PCR was run with 60 Vbeta primers and 13 Jbeta primers. The protocol was immunoSEQ multiplex PCR, while the TCRdb copy is restricted to in-frame clones and leaves out a portion. This table holds tens of thousands of clones, around 74% found once. This clone was observed a few times. No antigen is known for it. This CDR3 has 15 residues. Germline loops: CDR1 PRHDT, CDR2 FYEKMQ (reference sequence). The V and J ends lost 0 bases and 5 bases respectively, with 12 bases between them. Study-level points and caveats: Analysis was performed later, and it showed HLA-associated TCR beta chains to be more clonally expanded than equally common others. Judged likely to be a sequencing artifact was a cluster of highly shared sequence variants.

This chain connects TRBV13 to TRBJ2-3, with D possibly matching TRBD2 (5 bases). This sequence originates from a young woman in good health and CMV-seropositive. The sample comprised PBMCs. The CDR3 loop reads CASSLGTRGLDTQYF. CDR3 sequence (DNA): TGTGCCAGCAGCTTAGGGACCCGCGGGTTAGATACGCAGTATTTT.